This is a list of T cell receptor beta chains from one sample in a study of CD8 T cells in Susac syndrome. TCRdb redid the calling of the immunoSEQ multiplex PCR reads with MiXCR, one entry per CDR3 protein. The sample yields 150,000 to 200,000 distinct CDR3 sequences, 93% seen once. Sequencing input: CD4+ T cells from PBMCs. The receptors derive from a human donor in good health. The conserved cysteine and the conserved F or W are not part of the CDR3 here. The order of the fields is V gene, CDR3 protein.

v_call: TRBV6-5
cdr3_aa: ASSSTGFRNEQY

v_call: TRBV4-2
cdr3_aa: ASSQVIAENTGELF

v_call: TRBV4-2
cdr3_aa: ASSQGGQGSYEQY

v_call: TRBV2
cdr3_aa: ASSATGLQPQH

v_call: TRBV7-2
cdr3_aa: ASSWDRDRLSPLH

v_call: TRBV12-3/TRBV12-4
cdr3_aa: ASSPTGVGADTQY

v_call: TRBV6-5
cdr3_aa: ASRSGSDTQY

v_call: TRBV10-3
cdr3_aa: AISESRQGPTGELF

v_call: TRBV9
cdr3_aa: ASSVQGSRTEAF

v_call: TRBV19
cdr3_aa: ASSIGGTKNIQY

v_call: TRBV9
cdr3_aa: ASSVDQPNEQF

v_call: TRBV12-3/TRBV12-4
cdr3_aa: ASSRTGVGYT

v_call: TRBV5-1
cdr3_aa: ASSLGDLETQY

v_call: TRBV15
cdr3_aa: ATSRDLNTEAF

v_call: TRBV18
cdr3_aa: ASSHSQGKWNTEAF

v_call: TRBV3-1
cdr3_aa: ASSARDRNTEAF

v_call: TRBV12-3/TRBV12-4
cdr3_aa: ASSGGRGPGGANVLT

v_call: TRBV3-1
cdr3_aa: ASSLTLTPANYNSPLH

v_call: TRBV7-8
cdr3_aa: ASRVTSDVEYEQY

v_call: TRBV12-3/TRBV12-4
cdr3_aa: ASSLSPAHNYGYT

v_call: TRBV7-3
cdr3_aa: ASSAGTGPSEQY

v_call: TRBV19
cdr3_aa: ASSIPVGQPQH

v_call: TRBV7-2
cdr3_aa: ASSFGQIYGYT

v_call: TRBV11-2
cdr3_aa: ASSSNKGYNEQF

v_call: TRBV23-1
cdr3_aa: ASSQAGEWTEAF

v_call: TRBV29-1
cdr3_aa: SVFAGDKNIQY

v_call: TRBV6-2/TRBV6-3
cdr3_aa: ASSYGGQEWNEQF

v_call: TRBV27
cdr3_aa: ASRTGGLRNYGYT

v_call: TRBV7-3
cdr3_aa: ASSLTRDSPLH

v_call: TRBV7-3
cdr3_aa: ASSLDGPYEQY

v_call: TRBV9
cdr3_aa: ASSFIGTGELF

v_call: TRBV2
cdr3_aa: ASSERWGDTQY

v_call: TRBV7-2
cdr3_aa: ASSLVPKDTQY

v_call: TRBV4-1
cdr3_aa: ASSQDGLRAKF

v_call: TRBV25-1
cdr3_aa: ASSEQGPTNEKLF

v_call: TRBV7-9
cdr3_aa: ASSADISNYGYT

v_call: TRBV20-1
cdr3_aa: SADGTGNEQY

v_call: TRBV23-1
cdr3_aa: ASSHIWVGAF

v_call: TRBV6-5
cdr3_aa: ASSYLEGEQF

v_call: TRBV5-1
cdr3_aa: ASSSPGLATNEQF

v_call: TRBV25-1
cdr3_aa: ASSVGTGKKDGYT

v_call: TRBV2
cdr3_aa: ASETGTYEQY

v_call: TRBV7-8
cdr3_aa: ASSFRQYTDTQY

v_call: TRBV5-6
cdr3_aa: ASTTGRGKTQY

v_call: TRBV6-5
cdr3_aa: ASSSRLGQETQY

v_call: TRBV12-3/TRBV12-4
cdr3_aa: ASSLVPGRPNTEAF

v_call: TRBV6-1
cdr3_aa: ASSEFAGNTEAF

v_call: TRBV7-2
cdr3_aa: ASSLEWWAGETQY

v_call: TRBV5-1
cdr3_aa: ASSLDSYNEQF

v_call: TRBV3-1
cdr3_aa: ASSQGERNEQF

v_call: TRBV5-1
cdr3_aa: ASSLEPGGTYEQY

v_call: TRBV18
cdr3_aa: ASSPSWEQPQH

v_call: TRBV4-2
cdr3_aa: ASSQDRLANQETQY

v_call: TRBV6-1
cdr3_aa: ASSESTGTEQY

v_call: TRBV2
cdr3_aa: ASRRDSPGEQY